These T cell receptor beta chains were read from a single sample in a study of OX40 agonist ivuxolimab in advanced cancers. Profiling relied on immunoSEQ multiplex PCR, and the TCRdb table lists in-frame clones only, not all of them. The sample contains approximately 74,000 clones, more than 65% of which appear only once. The input for sequencing was CD4+ or CD8+ T cells sorted from blood, taken in a trial of the OX40 agonist ivuxolimab. Receptor source: an adult with an advanced solid tumor such as melanoma, head and neck, liver or kidney cancer. Both conserved end residues are part of each CDR3. D genes are given only for firm matches. Size tells how often a clone was seen (once, few, many) or the class of an expanded clone, and some rows leave it out.

j_call | d_call | cdr3_length | v_call | clone_size | cdr3_aa | cdr3_nt
TRBJ2-1 | TRBD1 | 16 | TRBV6-6 | . | CASSDTMTGVNNEQFF | TGTGCCAGCAGCGATACTATGACAGGGGTCAACAATGAGCAGTTCTTC
TRBJ1-5 | TRBD1 | 14 | TRBV4-1 | once | CASSQWTGDQPQHF | TGCGCCAGCAGCCAATGGACAGGGGATCAGCCCCAGCATTTT
TRBJ2-4 | . | 14 | TRBV11-2 | . | CASSLEAGDNIQYF | TGTGCCAGCAGCTTAGAGGCAGGGGACAACATTCAGTACTTC
TRBJ2-1 | . | 15 | TRBV25-1 | . | CASSERSPGYNEQFF | TGTGCCAGCAGTGAAAGATCACCGGGGTACAATGAGCAGTTCTTC
TRBJ1-2 | . | 13 | TRBV11-2 | . | CASSQSANYGYTF | TGCGCCAGCAGCCAATCAGCAAACTATGGCTACACCTTC
TRBJ2-7 | . | 13 | TRBV15 | once | CATSRDDSYEQYF | TGTGCCACCAGCAGAGATGATAGCTACGAGCAGTACTTC
TRBJ1-6 | . | 16 | TRBV30 | . | CTYNSRVGSYNSPLHF | TGTACCTACAACTCCCGGGTGGGCTCCTATAATTCACCCCTCCACTTT
TRBJ2-7 | . | 15 | TRBV4-2 | . | CASSQGATGGYEQYF | TGTGCCAGCAGCCAAGGGGCAACCGGGGGTTACGAGCAGTACTTC
TRBJ2-2 | . | 16 | TRBV28 | . | CASSLSPGSGTGELFF | TGTGCCAGCAGTTTATCCCCGGGGAGTGGCACCGGGGAGCTGTTTTTT
TRBJ2-3 | . | 11 | TRBV5-1 | few | CASSFTDTQYF | TGCGCCAGCAGCTTCACAGATACGCAGTATTTT
TRBJ2-6 | . | 17 | TRBV5-6 | . | CASQDHNTQSRANVLTF | TGTGCCAGCCAGGATCACAATACACAAAGTCGGGCCAACGTCCTGACTTTC
TRBJ2-3 | . | 14 | TRBV7-8 | . | CATKPHTPGETQYF | TGTGCCACTAAACCTCATACCCCAGGGGAGACGCAGTATTTT
TRBJ2-7 | . | 15 | TRBV10-2 | . | CASTERGAATYEQYF | TGCGCCAGCACTGAGAGGGGGGCTGCTACCTACGAGCAGTACTTC
TRBJ2-7 | TRBD2 | 15 | TRBV6-5 | . | CASPAGTSGSCEQYF | TGTGCCAGCCCCGCGGGGACTAGCGGGAGTTGCGAGCAGTACTTC
TRBJ2-5 | TRBD1 | 14 | TRBV6-6 | . | CASSTTGDQETQYF | TGTGCCAGCAGTACCACAGGGGACCAAGAGACCCAGTACTTC
TRBJ2-5 | TRBD1 | 14 | TRBV29-1 | . | CSTLGQGALETQYF | TGCAGCACCCTCGGACAGGGGGCTTTGGAGACCCAGTACTTC
TRBJ1-5 | TRBD1 | 15 | TRBV18 | . | CASSPQGASNQPQHF | TGTGCCAGCTCACCCCAGGGGGCAAGCAATCAGCCCCAGCATTTT
TRBJ2-1 | . | 16 | TRBV25-1 | . | CASSEYEGPGSRRQFF | TGTGCCAGCAGTGAATATGAAGGTCCCGGTTCCAGGCGGCAGTTCTTC
TRBJ2-4 | . | 14 | TRBV11-2 | . | CASSLAGGKNIQYF | TGTGCCAGCAGCTTAGCTGGGGGCAAAAACATTCAGTACTTC
TRBJ1-6 | TRBD1 | 16 | TRBV7-2 | . | CASSLQGALYNSPLHF | TGTGCCAGCAGCCTCCAGGGGGCTCTTTATAATTCACCCCTCCACTTT
TRBJ2-5 | . | 16 | TRBV2 | . | CASSESGQIFQETQYF | TGTGCCAGCAGTGAAAGCGGTCAGATCTTCCAAGAGACCCAGTACTTC
TRBJ2-5 | TRBD2 | 16 | TRBV28 | . | CASRTGLAGAQETQYF | TGTGCCAGTCGGACGGGACTAGCGGGAGCCCAAGAGACCCAGTACTTC
TRBJ2-7 | TRBD2 | 14 | TRBV7-3 | . | CASSLMPRSTSAKF | TGTGCCAGCAGCTTAATGCCGCGGTCTACTAGCGCCAAATTC
TRBJ2-1 | . | 16 | TRBV28 | . | CASSLAWRGTYNEQFF | TGTGCCAGCAGTTTGGCCTGGAGGGGGACCTACAATGAGCAGTTCTTC
TRBJ2-3 | . | 15 | TRBV5-1 | once | CASSLGQGFADTQYF | TGCGCCAGCAGCTTGGGCCAGGGATTCGCAGATACGCAGTATTTT
TRBJ1-2 | . | 12 | TRBV29-1 | . | CSVDRTEYGYTF | TGCAGCGTTGATCGTACAGAGTATGGCTACACCTTC
TRBJ1-5 | TRBD1 | 16 | TRBV19 | few | CASTLGQGNSNQPQHF | TGTGCCAGTACCCTAGGACAGGGTAACAGTAATCAGCCCCAGCATTTT
TRBJ2-1 | TRBD1 | 17 | TRBV4-1 | . | CASSQNRGRGAGNEQFF | TGCGCCAGCAGCCAGAACAGGGGGCGCGGGGCTGGGAATGAGCAGTTCTTC
TRBJ2-5 | . | 15 | TRBV5-1 | . | CASTRGAGRSETQYF | TGCGCCAGCACGAGGGGGGCGGGAAGATCGGAGACCCAGTACTTC